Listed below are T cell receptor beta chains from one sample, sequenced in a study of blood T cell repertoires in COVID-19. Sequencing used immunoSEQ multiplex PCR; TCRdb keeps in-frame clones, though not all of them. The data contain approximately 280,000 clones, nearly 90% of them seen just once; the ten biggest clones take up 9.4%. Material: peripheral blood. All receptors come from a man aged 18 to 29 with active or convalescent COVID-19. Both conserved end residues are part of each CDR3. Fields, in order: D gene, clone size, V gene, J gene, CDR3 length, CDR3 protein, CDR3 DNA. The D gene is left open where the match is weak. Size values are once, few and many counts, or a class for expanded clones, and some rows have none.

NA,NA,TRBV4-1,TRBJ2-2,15,CASSPATVNTGELFF,TGCGCCAGCAGCCCCGCGACAGTGAACACCGGGGAGCTGTTTTTT
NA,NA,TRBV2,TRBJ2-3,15,CASSEGLLNTDTQYF,TGTGCCAGCAGTGAAGGGCTGCTCAACACAGATACGCAGTATTTT
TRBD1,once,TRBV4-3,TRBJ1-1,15,CASSQQTGGVTEAFF,TGCGCCAGCAGCCAGCAAACAGGGGGGGTGACTGAAGCTTTCTTT
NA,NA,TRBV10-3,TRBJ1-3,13,CAISEYWPGTIYF,TGTGCCATCAGTGAGTACTGGCCGGGCACCATATATTTT
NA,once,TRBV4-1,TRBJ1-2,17,CASSQDSGGQSVLGYTF,TGCGCCAGCAGCCAAGATAGTGGAGGACAGTCCGTGCTCGGCTACACCTTC
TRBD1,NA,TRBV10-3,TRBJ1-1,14,CAISESSGGGEAFF,TGTGCCATCAGTGAGTCGTCAGGGGGCGGTGAAGCTTTCTTT
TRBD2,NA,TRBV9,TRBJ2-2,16,CASSGVAGGRSGELFF,TGTGCCAGCAGCGGAGTAGCGGGGGGGCGCAGCGGGGAGCTGTTTTTT
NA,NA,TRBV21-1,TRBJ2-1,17,CASSKPLAGIKPNEQFF,TGTGCCAGCAGCAAACCCCTCGCAGGGATCAAGCCCAATGAGCAGTTCTTC
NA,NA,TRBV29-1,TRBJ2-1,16,CSVENRPGGRGDEQFF,TGCAGCGTTGAAAATCGACCGGGGGGCCGAGGCGATGAGCAGTTCTTC
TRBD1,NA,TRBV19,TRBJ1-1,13,CASSWTGDTEAFF,TGTGCCAGTAGTTGGACAGGGGACACTGAAGCTTTCTTT
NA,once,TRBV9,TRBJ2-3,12,CASSAPRDTQYF,TGTGCCAGCAGCGCCCCGAGAGATACGCAGTATTTT
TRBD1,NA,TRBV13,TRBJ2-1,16,CASSLGGWDRYNEQFF,TGTGCCAGCAGCTTAGGGGGGTGGGACAGATACAATGAGCAGTTCTTC
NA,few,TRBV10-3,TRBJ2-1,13,CAISASSYNEQFF,TGTGCCATCAGTGCGTCCAGTTACAATGAGCAGTTCTTC
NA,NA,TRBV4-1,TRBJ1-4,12,CASSQREEKLFF,TGCGCCAGCAGCCAAAGAGAGGAAAAACTGTTTTTT
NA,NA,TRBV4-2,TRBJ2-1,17,CASSQETGLAVWNEQFF,TGTGCCAGCAGCCAAGAAACGGGACTGGCCGTATGGAATGAGCAGTTCTTC
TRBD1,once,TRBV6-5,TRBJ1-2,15,CASSYNQGAGYGYTF,TGTGCCAGCAGTTACAACCAGGGGGCGGGCTATGGCTACACCTTC
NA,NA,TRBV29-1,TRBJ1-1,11,CSVRLNTEAFF,TGCAGCGTTCGGTTGAACACTGAAGCTTTCTTT
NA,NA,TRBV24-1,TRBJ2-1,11,CATGAYNEQFF,TGTGCCACCGGGGCTTACAATGAGCAGTTCTTC
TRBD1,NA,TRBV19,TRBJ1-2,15,CASSGLRDRTYGYTF,TGTGCCAGTAGCGGACTCCGGGACAGGACCTATGGCTACACCTTC
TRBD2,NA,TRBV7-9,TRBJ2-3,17,CATTPGTSGSSTDTQYF,TGTGCCACTACCCCCGGGACTAGCGGTTCTAGCACAGATACGCAGTATTTT
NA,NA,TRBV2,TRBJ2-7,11,CASRREYEQYF,TGTGCCAGCAGGAGGGAGTACGAGCAGTACTTC
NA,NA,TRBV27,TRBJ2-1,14,CASSLGWDWGEQFF,TGTGCCAGCAGTTTGGGTTGGGACTGGGGAGAGCAGTTCTTC
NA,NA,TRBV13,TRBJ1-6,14,CASSRGGGDSPLHF,TGTGCCAGCAGCCGAGGAGGCGGGGATTCACCCCTCCACTTT
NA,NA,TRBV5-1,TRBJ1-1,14,CASSLERGNTEAFF,TGCGCCAGCAGCTTGGAACGGGGGAACACTGAAGCTTTCTTT
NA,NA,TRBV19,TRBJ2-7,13,CASSDMNSYEQYF,TGTGCCAGTAGCGACATGAACTCCTACGAGCAGTACTTC
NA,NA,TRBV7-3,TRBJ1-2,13,CASSLLSGYGYTF,TGTGCCAGCAGCTTACTTTCAGGATATGGCTACACCTTC
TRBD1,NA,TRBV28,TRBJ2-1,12,CATRQGNNEQFF,TGTGCCACCCGACAGGGGAACAATGAGCAGTTCTTC
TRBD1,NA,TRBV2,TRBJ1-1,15,CGQYSSGGKGTEAFF,TGTGGCCAGTACTCCTCAGGGGGCAAAGGAACTGAAGCTTTCTTT
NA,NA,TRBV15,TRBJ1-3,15,CATSRDSGGGNTIYF,TGTGCCACCAGCAGAGATTCGGGGGGAGGAAACACCATATATTTT
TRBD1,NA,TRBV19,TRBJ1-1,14,CATSRGPRNTEAFF,TGTGCCACGTCCAGGGGGCCCAGGAACACTGAAGCTTTCTTT
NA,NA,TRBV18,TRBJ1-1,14,CASSPLGGNTEAFF,TGTGCCAGCTCACCCCTGGGGGGGAACACTGAAGCTTTCTTT
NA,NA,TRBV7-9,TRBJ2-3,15,CASSFSKSPPDTQYF,TGTGCCAGCAGCTTTTCTAAATCCCCCCCAGATACGCAGTATTTT
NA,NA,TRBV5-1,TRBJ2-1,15,CASSLLGGEYNEQFF,TGCGCCAGCAGCTTGTTAGGGGGTGAATACAATGAGCAGTTCTTC
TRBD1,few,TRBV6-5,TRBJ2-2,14,CAAEQGEESGELFF,TGTGCCGCTGAACAGGGGGAGGAGTCCGGGGAGCTGTTTTTT
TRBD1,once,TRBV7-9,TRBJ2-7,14,CASSLGQGDYEQYF,TGTGCCAGCAGCTTAGGTCAGGGGGACTACGAGCAGTACTTC
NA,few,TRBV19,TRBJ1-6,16,CASSIHTQGPGSPLHF,TGTGCCAGTAGTATACACACGCAGGGTCCCGGATCACCCCTCCACTTT
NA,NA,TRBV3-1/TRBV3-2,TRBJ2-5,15,CASSFRSWGQETQYF,TGTGCCAGCAGCTTCCGCTCATGGGGGCAGGAGACCCAGTACTTC
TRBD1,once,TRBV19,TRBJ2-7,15,CASSMGQAVAYEQYF,TGTGCCAGTAGTATGGGACAGGCGGTAGCCTACGAGCAGTACTTC
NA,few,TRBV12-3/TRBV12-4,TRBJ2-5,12,CASGPSVETQYF,TGTGCCAGCGGACCTAGCGTTGAGACCCAGTACTTC
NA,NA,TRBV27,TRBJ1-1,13,CASKLQVNTEAFF,TGTGCCAGCAAACTACAGGTGAACACTGAAGCTTTCTTT
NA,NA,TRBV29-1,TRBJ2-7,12,CSVEGTSYEQYF,TGCAGCGTTGAGGGCACATCCTACGAGCAGTACTTC
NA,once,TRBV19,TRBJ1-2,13,CASRKNTGYGYTF,TGTGCCAGCAGGAAAAACACAGGGTATGGCTACACCTTC